Listed below are T cell receptor beta chains from one sample, sequenced in a study of cytomegalovirus exposure and HLA in healthy donors. Clones were sequenced by immunoSEQ multiplex PCR, and TCRdb holds only the in-frame ones, with some missing. This table holds 270,000 or so clones, 85% to 95% found once. Sequencing was done on a sample of PBMCs. These receptors were taken from a girl aged 2-10 years in good health and CMV-seronegative. The CDR3 runs from the conserved cysteine through the conserved F or W. D genes are given only for firm matches. Only part of the rows carry a size: once, few, many, or a class if the clone is expanded.

>TRBJ1-5|TRBV6-1|-|-
CASSAVPGNQPQHF
TGTGCCAGCAGTGCGGTTCCGGGCAATCAGCCCCAGCATTTT
>TRBJ2-7|TRBV7-6|-|TRBD2
CASSARASGYEQYF
TGTGCCAGCAGCGCCCGGGCTAGCGGGTACGAGCAGTACTTC
>TRBJ1-1|TRBV2|-|TRBD1
CARAGGQGPSEAFF
TGTGCCAGGGCAGGTGGACAGGGGCCCTCTGAAGCTTTCTTT
>TRBJ2-7|TRBV6-9|-|TRBD1
CASSSQRQGEGEQYF
TGTGCCAGCAGTTCCCAGAGACAGGGAGAAGGAGAGCAGTACTTC
>TRBJ1-2|TRBV29-1|-|-
CSVPGEGYTF
TGCAGCGTGCCAGGGGAAGGCTACACCTTC
>TRBJ2-7|TRBV19|-|TRBD1
CASSMVAGGTYEQYF
TGTGCCAGTAGTATGGTGGCAGGGGGTACGTACGAGCAGTACTTC
>TRBJ2-7|TRBV11-2|-|TRBD2
CASSYLAGVSYEQYF
TGTGCCAGCAGCTACCTAGCGGGGGTGTCCTACGAGCAGTACTTC
>TRBJ1-5|TRBV19|-|-
CASSGQNQPQHF
TGTGCCAGTAGCGGACAGAATCAGCCCCAGCATTTT
>TRBJ1-6|TRBV7-9|once|-
CASSLRLPYNSPLHF
TGTGCCAGCAGCTTACGACTTCCATATAATTCACCCCTCCACTTT
>TRBJ1-2|TRBV7-9|once|TRBD1
CASSPGTGGAFNYGYTF
TGTGCCAGCAGCCCAGGGACAGGGGGCGCGTTCAACTATGGCTACACCTTC
>TRBJ2-3|TRBV7-6|-|-
CASSLWGADTQYF
TGTGCCAGCAGCTTGTGGGGGGCAGATACGCAGTATTTT
>TRBJ1-4|TRBV25-1|-|-
CASSESATNEKLFF
TGTGCCAGCAGTGAATCTGCAACTAATGAAAAACTGTTTTTT
>TRBJ2-2|TRBV10-3|-|TRBD1
CAISRTGENTGELFF
TGTGCCATCAGCCGGACAGGGGAGAACACCGGGGAGCTGTTTTTT
>TRBJ2-1|TRBV30|-|TRBD2
CAWRPGGLAGGYYNEQFF
TGTGCCTGGAGGCCGGGGGGACTAGCGGGGGGGTACTACAATGAGCAGTTCTTC
>TRBJ1-5|TRBV2|once|TRBD1
CASSGTGYQPQHF
TGTGCCAGCAGTGGGACAGGTTATCAGCCCCAGCATTTT
>TRBJ2-7|TRBV7-9|-|-
CASSLAASSYEQYF
TGTGCCAGCAGCTTAGCGGCTAGCTCCTACGAGCAGTACTTC
>TRBJ1-2|TRBV6-1|-|TRBD1
CASSETGNGYTF
TGTGCCAGCAGTGAGACAGGGAATGGCTACACCTTC
>TRBJ2-4|TRBV11-1|-|TRBD1
CASSLDRVIQYF
TGTGCCAGCAGCTTGGACAGGGTCATTCAGTACTTC
>TRBJ2-1|TRBV27|-|-
CASSTSRAGLSYNEQFF
TGTGCCAGCAGTACCTCTCGAGCGGGTTTATCCTACAATGAGCAGTTCTTC
>TRBJ1-2|TRBV6-5|-|TRBD1
CASTRQGNYGYTF
TGTGCCAGCACCAGACAGGGAAATTATGGCTACACCTTC
>TRBJ1-3|TRBV7-6|few|-
CASTSSGGTSLSGNTIYF
TGTGCCAGCACCTCCTCGGGCGGGACCTCCCTCTCTGGAAACACCATATATTTT
>TRBJ2-7|TRBV2|-|-
CASSEKRDMCF
TGTGCCAGCAGTGAAAAGCGGGACATGTGCTTC
>TRBJ2-1|TRBV5-6|once|-
CASSLVLEQFF
TGTGCCAGCAGCTTGGTCCTTGAGCAGTTCTTC
>TRBJ2-1|TRBV9|-|TRBD2
CASSGRTSDSYNEQFF
TGTGCCAGCAGCGGGAGGACTAGCGACTCCTACAATGAGCAGTTCTTC
>TRBJ2-2|TRBV2|once|-
CASSEEADTGELFF
TGTGCCAGCAGTGAAGAAGCGGACACCGGGGAGCTGTTTTTT
>TRBJ1-1|TRBV9|-|-
CASSVDRGNTEAFF
TGTGCCAGCAGCGTAGATAGGGGCAACACTGAAGCTTTCTTT
>TRBJ1-1|TRBV13|-|-
CASGGQDTEAFF
TGTGCGTCCGGGGGGCAGGACACTGAAGCTTTCTTT
>TRBJ1-5|TRBV11-2|-|TRBD1
CASRLDRGYNQPQHF
TGTGCCAGCAGACTGGACAGGGGGTACAATCAGCCCCAGCATTTT
>TRBJ2-2|TRBV6-1|-|-
CASSEGPWLTGELFF
TGTGCCAGCAGTGAAGGGCCCTGGCTCACCGGGGAGCTGTTTTTT
>TRBJ2-5|TRBV7-9|-|-
CASTLGGSEETQYF
TGTGCCAGCACCCTCGGCGGTAGCGAAGAGACCCAGTACTTC
>TRBJ1-5|TRBV19|-|-
CASSIADRIPFISNQPQHF
TGTGCCAGTAGTATAGCTGACAGGATACCTTTCATTAGCAATCAGCCCCAGCATTTT
>TRBJ2-7|TRBV5-1|-|TRBD2
CASSLVSQVALAGEQSEQYF
TGCGCCAGCAGCTTGGTATCGCAGGTGGCACTAGCGGGGGAGCAGAGCGAGCAGTACTTC
>TRBJ2-5|TRBV7-3|-|TRBD2
CASSSAGLAGGKETQYF
TGTGCCAGCAGCTCCGCCGGACTAGCGGGGGGGAAAGAGACCCAGTACTTC
>TRBJ1-5|TRBV6-5|-|-
CASSPVRAQPQHF
TGTGCCAGCAGCCCCGTCAGGGCTCAGCCCCAGCATTTT
>TRBJ2-7|TRBV15|-|-
CATGPGGEQYF
TGTGCCACCGGCCCTGGCGGCGAGCAGTACTTC
>TRBJ1-1|TRBV15|-|TRBD1
CATHPTGGLLDTEAFF
TGTGCCACCCATCCTACAGGGGGCTTGTTGGACACTGAAGCTTTCTTT
>TRBJ1-1|TRBV5-4|-|-
CASSLSGDTEAFF
TGTGCCAGCAGCTTGTCAGGGGACACTGAAGCTTTCTTT
>TRBJ2-4|TRBV10-2|-|TRBD2
CASSASGRGNIQYF
TGCGCCAGCAGTGCTAGCGGGAGGGGAAACATTCAGTACTTC
>TRBJ1-1|TRBV5-1|-|-
CASSLAGQQNTEAFF
TGCGCCAGCAGCTTGGCCGGACAGCAGAACACTGAAGCTTTCTTT
>TRBJ2-7|TRBV30|-|-
CAWSGANPYEQYF
TGTGCCTGGAGTGGCGCAAATCCCTACGAGCAGTACTTC